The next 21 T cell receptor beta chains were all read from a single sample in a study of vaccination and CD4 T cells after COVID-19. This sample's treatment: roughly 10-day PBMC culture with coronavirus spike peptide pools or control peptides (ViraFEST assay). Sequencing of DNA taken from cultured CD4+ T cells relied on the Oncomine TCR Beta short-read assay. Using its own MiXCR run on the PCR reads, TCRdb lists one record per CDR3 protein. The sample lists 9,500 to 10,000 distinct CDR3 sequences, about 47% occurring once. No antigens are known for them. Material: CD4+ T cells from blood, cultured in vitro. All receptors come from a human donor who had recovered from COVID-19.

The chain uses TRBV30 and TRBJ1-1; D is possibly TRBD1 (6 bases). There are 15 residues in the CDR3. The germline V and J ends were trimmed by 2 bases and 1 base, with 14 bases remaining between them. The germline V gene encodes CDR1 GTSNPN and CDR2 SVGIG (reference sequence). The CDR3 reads CAWSLSGQANTEAFF. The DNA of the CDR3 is TGTGCCTGGAGTTTATCGGGACAAGCGAACACTGAAGCTTTCTTT. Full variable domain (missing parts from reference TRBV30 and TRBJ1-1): SQTIHQWPATLVQPVGSPLSLECTVEGTSNPNLYWYRQAAGRGLQLLFYSVGIGQISSEVPQNLSASRPQDRQFILSSKKLLLSDSGFYLCAWSLSGQANTEAFFGQGTRLTVV.

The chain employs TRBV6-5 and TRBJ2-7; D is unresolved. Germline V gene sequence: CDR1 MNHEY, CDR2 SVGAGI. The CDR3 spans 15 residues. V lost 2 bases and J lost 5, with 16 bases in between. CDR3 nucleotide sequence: TGTGCCAGCAGTTACCTCGAAGGGTTATCCCACGAGCAGTACTTC. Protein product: CASSYLEGLSHEQYF.

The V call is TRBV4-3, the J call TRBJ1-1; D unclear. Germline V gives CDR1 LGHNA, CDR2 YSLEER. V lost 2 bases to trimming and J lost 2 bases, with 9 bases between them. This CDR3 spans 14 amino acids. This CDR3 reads CASSQSPINTEAFF. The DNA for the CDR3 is TGCGCCAGCAGCCAATCTCCTATCAACACTGAAGCTTTCTTT.

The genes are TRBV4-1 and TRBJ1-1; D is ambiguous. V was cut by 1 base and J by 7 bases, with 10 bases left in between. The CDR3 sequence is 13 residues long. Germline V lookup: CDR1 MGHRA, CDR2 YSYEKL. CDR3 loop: CASSQVGGIEAFF. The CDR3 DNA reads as TGCGCCAGCAGCCAAGTCGGAGGGATTGAAGCTTTCTTT.

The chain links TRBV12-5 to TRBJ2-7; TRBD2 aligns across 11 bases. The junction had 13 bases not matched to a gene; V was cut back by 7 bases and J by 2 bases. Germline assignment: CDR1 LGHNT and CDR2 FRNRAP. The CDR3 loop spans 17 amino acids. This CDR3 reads CASAAFTGLAVPYEQYF. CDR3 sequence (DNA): TGTGCTAGTGCCGCTTTTACGGGACTAGCGGTCCCCTACGAGCAGTACTTC.

CDR3 sequence reads: CATSDSTSGAAWDTQYF. In DNA form, the CDR3 reads TGTGCCACCAGTGACTCGACTAGCGGGGCTGCTTGGGATACGCAGTATTTT. The J gene is TRBJ2-3, the V gene TRBV24-1; 11 bases are shared with TRBD2. The ends lost 4 bases at V and 6 bases at J; junction bases unmatched: 11. The CDR3 length is 17 residues. CDR1 is KGHDR, CDR2 SFDVKD, per germline.

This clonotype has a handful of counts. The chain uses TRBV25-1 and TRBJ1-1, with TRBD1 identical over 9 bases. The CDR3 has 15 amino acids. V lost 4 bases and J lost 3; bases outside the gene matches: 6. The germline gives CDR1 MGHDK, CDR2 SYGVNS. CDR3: CASSGTRTGDTEAFF. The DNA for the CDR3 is TGTGCCAGCAGTGGGACTAGGACAGGGGACACTGAAGCTTTCTTT.

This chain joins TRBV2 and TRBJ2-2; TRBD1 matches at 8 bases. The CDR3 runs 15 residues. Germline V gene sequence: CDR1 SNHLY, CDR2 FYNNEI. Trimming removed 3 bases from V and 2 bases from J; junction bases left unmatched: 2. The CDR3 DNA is TGTGCCAGCAGTGAGACAGGGGCAAACACCGGGGAGCTGTTTTTT. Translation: CASSETGANTGELFF.

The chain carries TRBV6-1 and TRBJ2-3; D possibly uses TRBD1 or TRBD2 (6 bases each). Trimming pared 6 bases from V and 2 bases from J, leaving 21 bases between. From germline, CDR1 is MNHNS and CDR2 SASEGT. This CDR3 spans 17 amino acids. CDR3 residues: CASSAGLGGGLTDTQYF. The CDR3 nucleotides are TGTGCCAGCAGCGCCGGTCTCGGTGGGGGGCTCACAGATACGCAGTATTTT.

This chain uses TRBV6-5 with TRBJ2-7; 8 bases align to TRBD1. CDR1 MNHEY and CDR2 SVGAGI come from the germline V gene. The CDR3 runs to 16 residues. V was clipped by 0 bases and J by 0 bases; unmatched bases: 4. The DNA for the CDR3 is TGTGCCAGCAGTTACTCGTACAGGGGGTCCTCCTACGAGCAGTACTTC. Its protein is CASSYSYRGSSYEQYF.

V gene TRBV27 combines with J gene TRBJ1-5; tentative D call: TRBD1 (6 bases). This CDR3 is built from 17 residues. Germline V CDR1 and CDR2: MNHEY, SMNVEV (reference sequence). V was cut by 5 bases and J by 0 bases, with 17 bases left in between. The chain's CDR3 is CASSPRTTGNSNQPQHF. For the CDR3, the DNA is TGTGCCAGCAGTCCCCGAACGACAGGAAATAGCAATCAGCCCCAGCATTTT.

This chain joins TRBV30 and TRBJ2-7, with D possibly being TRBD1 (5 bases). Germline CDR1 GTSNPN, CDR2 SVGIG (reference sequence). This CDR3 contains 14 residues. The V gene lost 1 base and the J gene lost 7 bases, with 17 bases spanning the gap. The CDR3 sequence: CAWSGGSTLGEQYF. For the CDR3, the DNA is TGTGCCTGGAGTGGGGGCTCCACGCTTGGGGAGCAGTACTTC.

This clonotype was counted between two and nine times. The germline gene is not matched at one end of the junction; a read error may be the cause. DNA for the CDR3: TGTGCTAGCAGCCCAAATACCCTCGAGCAGTACTTC. This translates into CASSPNTLEQYF. The chain employs TRBV7-7 and TRBJ2-7; D unresolved. The CDR3 runs to 12 residues. Germline CDR1 SSHAT, CDR2 FNYEAQ (reference sequence).

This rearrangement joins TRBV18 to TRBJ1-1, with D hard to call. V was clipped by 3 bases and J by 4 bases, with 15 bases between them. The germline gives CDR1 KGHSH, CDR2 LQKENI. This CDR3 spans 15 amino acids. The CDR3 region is CASSPPSGTSTEAFF. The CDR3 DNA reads TGTGCCAGCTCACCCCCTTCAGGAACGAGCACTGAAGCTTTCTTT.

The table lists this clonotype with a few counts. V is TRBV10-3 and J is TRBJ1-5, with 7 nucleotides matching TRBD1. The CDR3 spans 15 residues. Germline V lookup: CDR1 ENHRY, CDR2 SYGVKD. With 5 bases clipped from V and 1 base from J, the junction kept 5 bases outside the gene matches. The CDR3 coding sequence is TGTGCCATCAGTCCAGGGGGATCCAGCAATCAGCCCCAGCATTTT. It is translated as CAISPGGSSNQPQHF.

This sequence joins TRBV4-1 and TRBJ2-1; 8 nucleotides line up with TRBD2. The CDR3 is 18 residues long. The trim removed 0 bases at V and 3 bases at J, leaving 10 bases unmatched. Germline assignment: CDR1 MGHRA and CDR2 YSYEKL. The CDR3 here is CASSQDFDKRGNYNEQFF. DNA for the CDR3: TGCGCCAGCAGCCAAGATTTCGATAAGCGGGGGAACTACAATGAGCAGTTCTTC.

CDR3 region: CASSPQNGGFSGNTIYF. DNA for the CDR3: TGTGCCAGCAGTCCCCAAAACGGGGGCTTCTCTGGAAACACCATATATTTT. This sequence joins TRBV6-1 and TRBJ1-3; D is possibly TRBD1 (6 bases). The CDR3 runs 17 residues. The V end was cut by 5 bases, the J end by 0 bases, with 17 bases between. The germline V gene has CDR1 MNHNS and CDR2 SASEGT.

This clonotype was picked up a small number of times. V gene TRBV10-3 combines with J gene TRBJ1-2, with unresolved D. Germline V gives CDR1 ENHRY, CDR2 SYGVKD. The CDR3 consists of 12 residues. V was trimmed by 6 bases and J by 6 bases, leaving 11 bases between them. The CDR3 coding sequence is TGTGCCATCAGGGGCAGCGGACATGGCTACACCTTC. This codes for CAIRGSGHGYTF.

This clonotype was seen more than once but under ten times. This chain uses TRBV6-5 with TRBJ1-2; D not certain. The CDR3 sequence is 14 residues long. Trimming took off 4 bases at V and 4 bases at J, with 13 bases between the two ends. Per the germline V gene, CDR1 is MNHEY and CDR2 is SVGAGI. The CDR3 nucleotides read TGTGCCAGCAGTTTAAACGGAGGAAGCTATGGCTACACCTTC. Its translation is CASSLNGGSYGYTF.

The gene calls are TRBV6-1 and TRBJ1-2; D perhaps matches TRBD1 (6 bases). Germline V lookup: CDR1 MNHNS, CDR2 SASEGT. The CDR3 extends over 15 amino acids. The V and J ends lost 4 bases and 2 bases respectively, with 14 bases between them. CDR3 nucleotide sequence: TGTGCCAGCAGTGGCCCAGGGGAAGGAAACTATGGCTACACCTTC. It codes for CASSGPGEGNYGYTF.

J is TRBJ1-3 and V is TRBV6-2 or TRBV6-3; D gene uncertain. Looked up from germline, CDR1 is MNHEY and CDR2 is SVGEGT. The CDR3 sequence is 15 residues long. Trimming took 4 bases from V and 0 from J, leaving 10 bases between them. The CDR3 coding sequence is TGTGCCAGCAGTTCTCTGAAGAGCTCTGGAAACACCATATATTTT. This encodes CASSSLKSSGNTIYF.